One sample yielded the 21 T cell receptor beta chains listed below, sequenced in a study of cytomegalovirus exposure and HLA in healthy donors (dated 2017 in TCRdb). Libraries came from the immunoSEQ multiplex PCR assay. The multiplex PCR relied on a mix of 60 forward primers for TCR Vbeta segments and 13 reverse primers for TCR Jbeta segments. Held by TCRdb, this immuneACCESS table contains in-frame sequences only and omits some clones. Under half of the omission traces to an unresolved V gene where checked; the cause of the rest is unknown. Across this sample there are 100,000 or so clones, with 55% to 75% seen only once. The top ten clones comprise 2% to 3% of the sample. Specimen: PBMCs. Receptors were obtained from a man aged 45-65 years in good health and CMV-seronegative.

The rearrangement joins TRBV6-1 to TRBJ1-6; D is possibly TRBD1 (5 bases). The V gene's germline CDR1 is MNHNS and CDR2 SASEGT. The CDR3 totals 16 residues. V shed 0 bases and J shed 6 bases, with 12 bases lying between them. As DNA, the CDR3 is TGTGCCAGCAGTGAAGCACGACAGATCCTTAATTCACCCCTCCACTTT. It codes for CASSEARQILNSPLHF.

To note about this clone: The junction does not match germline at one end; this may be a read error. The CDR3 nucleotides read TGTTCCAGCAGCGGCGGGGCATTCTACGAGCAGTACTTC. It translates to CSSSGGAFYEQYF. The chain is built from TRBV7-9 and TRBJ2-7; tentative D call: TRBD2 (6 bases). Per the germline V gene, CDR1 is SEHNR and CDR2 is FQNEAQ (reference sequence). There are 13 residues in the CDR3.

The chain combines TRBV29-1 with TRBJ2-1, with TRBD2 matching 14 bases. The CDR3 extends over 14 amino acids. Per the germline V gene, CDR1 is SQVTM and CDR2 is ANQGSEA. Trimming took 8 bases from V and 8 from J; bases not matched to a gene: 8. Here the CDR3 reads CSLTRTSGGYEQFF. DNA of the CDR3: TGCAGCCTTACCCGGACTAGCGGGGGGTATGAGCAGTTCTTC.

CDR3 region: CASSRSGGGYEQYF. The CDR3 DNA sequence: TGTGCCAGCAGTCGGAGCGGGGGGGGATACGAGCAGTACTTC. V usage is TRBV5-4 and J usage is TRBJ2-7; 10 bases are a match to TRBD2. The germline gives CDR1 SGHNT, CDR2 YYREEE (reference sequence). With 5 bases clipped from V and 4 bases from J, the junction kept 6 bases outside the gene matches. This CDR3 comprises 14 residues.

This CDR3 is CASGTDRATYNEQFF. CDR3 bases: TGTGCCAGCGGAACCGACAGGGCAACCTACAATGAGCAGTTCTTC. The V call is TRBV5-5, the J call TRBJ2-1, with 7 bases aligning to TRBD1. CDR1 and CDR2 from the germline V gene are SGHKS and YYEKEE (reference sequence). The CDR3 loop spans 15 amino acids. The V and J ends lost 7 bases and 2 bases, in that order; junction bases with no gene match: 9.

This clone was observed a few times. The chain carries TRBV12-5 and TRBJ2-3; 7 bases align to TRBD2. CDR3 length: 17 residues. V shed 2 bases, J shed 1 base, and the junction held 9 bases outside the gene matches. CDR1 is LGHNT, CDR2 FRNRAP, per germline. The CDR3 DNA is TGTGCTAGTGGTTTGACCCAAAGACTAGCCTGCACAGATACGCAGTATTTT. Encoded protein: CASGLTQRLACTDTQYF.

CDR3 region: CASSLGQGINYGYTF. The CDR3 DNA reads as TGTGCCAGCAGCTTAGGACAGGGGATCAACTATGGCTACACCTTC. The V gene is TRBV11-2, the J gene TRBJ1-2, with 8 positions matching TRBD1. CDR1 is SGHAT and CDR2 is FQNNGV in the germline V gene. Trimming removed 1 base from V and 2 bases from J; junction bases left unmatched: 3. This CDR3 has 15 residues.

CDR3 in amino acids: CASSIGGFTEAFF. The CDR3 nucleotides are TGTGCCAGCTCCATCGGAGGGTTCACTGAAGCTTTCTTT. V is TRBV7-3 and J is TRBJ1-1; no reliable D call. Trimming removed 8 bases at V and 4 bases at J, with 14 bases between. CDR1 is SGHTA, CDR2 FQGTGA, per germline. The CDR3 has 13 amino acids.

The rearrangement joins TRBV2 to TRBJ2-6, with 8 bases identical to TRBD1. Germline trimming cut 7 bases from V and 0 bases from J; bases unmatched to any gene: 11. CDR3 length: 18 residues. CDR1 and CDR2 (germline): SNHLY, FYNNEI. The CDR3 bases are TGTGCCAGCAAAGGGACAGGAGGTATGGGCTCTGGGGCCAACGTCCTGACTTTC. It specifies CASKGTGGMGSGANVLTF.

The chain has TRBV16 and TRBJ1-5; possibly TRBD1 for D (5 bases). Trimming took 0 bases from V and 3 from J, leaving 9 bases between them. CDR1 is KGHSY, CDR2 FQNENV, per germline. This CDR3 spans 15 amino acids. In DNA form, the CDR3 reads TGTGCCAGCAGCCAATCCAGGGCAGTCAATCAGCCCCAGCATTTT. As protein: CASSQSRAVNQPQHF.

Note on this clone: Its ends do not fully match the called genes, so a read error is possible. CDR3 loop: CASSPRGGAQETQYF. The CDR3 region has the DNA TGTGCTAGCAGCCCGCGGGGGGGGGCTCAGGAGACCCAGTACTTC. The chain is built from TRBV7-7 and TRBJ2-5; the match to TRBD2 covers 9 bases. Germline CDR1 reads SSHAT; CDR2 reads FNYEAQ (reference sequence). The CDR3 totals 15 residues.

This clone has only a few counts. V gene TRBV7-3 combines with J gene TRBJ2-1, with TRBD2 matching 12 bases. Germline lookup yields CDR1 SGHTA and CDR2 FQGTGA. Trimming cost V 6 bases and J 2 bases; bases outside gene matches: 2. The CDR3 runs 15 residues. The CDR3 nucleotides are TGTGCCAGCAGTCGGACTAGCGGGGCCTACAATGAGCAGTTCTTC. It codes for CASSRTSGAYNEQFF.

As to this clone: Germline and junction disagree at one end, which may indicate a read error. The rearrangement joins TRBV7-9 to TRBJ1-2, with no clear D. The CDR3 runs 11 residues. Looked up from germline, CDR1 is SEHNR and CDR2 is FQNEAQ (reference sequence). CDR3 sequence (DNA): TGTTCCAGCGAGTTGAGCTATGGCTACACCTTC. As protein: CSSELSYGYTF.

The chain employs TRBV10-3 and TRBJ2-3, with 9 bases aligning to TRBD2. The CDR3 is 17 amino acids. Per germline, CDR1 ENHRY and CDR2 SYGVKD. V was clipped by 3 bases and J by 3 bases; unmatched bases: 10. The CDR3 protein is CAISEKIAGVDTDTQYF. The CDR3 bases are TGTGCCATCAGTGAAAAAATAGCGGGAGTCGATACAGATACGCAGTATTTT.

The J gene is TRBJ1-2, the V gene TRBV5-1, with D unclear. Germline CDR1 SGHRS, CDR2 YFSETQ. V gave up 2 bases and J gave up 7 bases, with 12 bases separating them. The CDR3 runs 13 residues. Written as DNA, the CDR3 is TGCGCCAGCAGCTTAAACGGAGAGGGTGGCTACACCTTC. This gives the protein CASSLNGEGGYTF.

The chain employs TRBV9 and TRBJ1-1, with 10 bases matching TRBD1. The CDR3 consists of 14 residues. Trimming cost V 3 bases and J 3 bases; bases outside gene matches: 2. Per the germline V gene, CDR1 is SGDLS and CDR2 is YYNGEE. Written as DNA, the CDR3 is TGTGCCAGCAGCGCCGGGACAGGGGACACTGAAGCTTTCTTT. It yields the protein CASSAGTGDTEAFF.

CDR3 DNA sequence: TGTGCCAGCAGGACGACAGGGGGTAGCAATCAGCCCCAGCATTTT. It codes for CASRTTGGSNQPQHF. The gene calls are TRBV28 and TRBJ1-5, with TRBD1 identical over 9 bases. The trim removed 6 bases at V and 0 bases at J, leaving 3 bases unmatched. Germline assignment: CDR1 MDHEN and CDR2 SYDVKM. The CDR3 has 15 residues.

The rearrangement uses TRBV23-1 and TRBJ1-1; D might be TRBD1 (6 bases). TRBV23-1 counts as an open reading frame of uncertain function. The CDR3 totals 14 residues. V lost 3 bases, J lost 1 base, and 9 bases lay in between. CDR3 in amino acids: CASSHTGRNTEAFF. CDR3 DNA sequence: TGCGCCAGCAGTCATACAGGGCGGAACACTGAAGCTTTCTTT.

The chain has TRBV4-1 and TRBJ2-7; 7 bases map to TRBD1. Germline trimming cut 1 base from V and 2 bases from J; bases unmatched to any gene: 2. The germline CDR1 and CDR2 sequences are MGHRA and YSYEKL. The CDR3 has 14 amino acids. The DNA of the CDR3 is TGCGCCAGCAGCCAAGCGACAGGGACCTACGAGCAGTACTTC. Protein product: CASSQATGTYEQYF.

The CDR3 DNA is TGTGCCAGCAGCCCCTACCGCTCGGTCGCAGGGGGCAGACCCCTCCACTTT. Protein: CASSPYRSVAGGRPLHF. The J gene is TRBJ1-6, the V gene TRBV7-6, with TRBD1 matching over 8 bases. The CDR3 consists of 17 residues. J gave up 12 bases and V 5 bases, and 18 bases lay outside the gene matches. Germline V lookup: CDR1 SGHVS, CDR2 FNYEAQ.

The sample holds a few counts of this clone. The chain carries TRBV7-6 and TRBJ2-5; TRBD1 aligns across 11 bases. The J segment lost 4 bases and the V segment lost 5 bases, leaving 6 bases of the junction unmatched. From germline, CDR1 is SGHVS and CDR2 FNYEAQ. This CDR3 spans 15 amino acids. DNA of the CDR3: TGTGCCAGCAGCGAGAGGACAGGGGGCTCAGAGACCCAGTACTTC. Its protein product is CASSERTGGSETQYF. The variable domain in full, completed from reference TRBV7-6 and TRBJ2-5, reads GAGVSQSPRYKVTKRGQDVALRCDPISGHVSLYWYRQALGQGPEFLTYFNYEAQQDKSGLPNDRFSAERPEGSISTLTIQRTEQRDSAMYRCASSERTGGSETQYFGPGTRLLVL.